This is a list of T cell receptor beta chains from one sample in a study of tumor and adjacent non-tumor tissue in lung cancer. In TCRdb, the multiplex PCR reads were re-called with MiXCR into one record per CDR3 protein. The profile shows roughly 76,000 distinct CDR3 sequences, around two thirds of them singletons. The sequencing sample was made of lung tumor tissue. These receptors came from a woman between 65 and 79 years old with non-small cell lung cancer. CDR3s include the opening cysteine and the closing phenylalanine or tryptophan. Fields, in order: J gene, V gene, CDR3 length, clone size, D gene, CDR3 DNA, CDR3 protein. A D gene is named only where the DNA matches it firmly. Some rows have no size entry. The others give once, few or many, or a class for an expanded clone.

>TRBJ2-2|TRBV5-5|16|-|-
TGTGCCAGCAGCTTGGCCAAATGGGTAGTCACAGGGGAGCTGTTTTTT
CASSLAKWVVTGELFF
>TRBJ1-1|TRBV20-1|13|-|-
TGCAGTGCTAGAGCCCTCACTAGCCCTGAAGCTTTCTTT
CSARALTSPEAFF
>TRBJ2-7|TRBV4-1|14|-|TRBD1
TGCGCCAACAGCCGGGGACAGGGTCCTTACGAGCAATACTTC
CANSRGQGPYEQYF
>TRBJ1-2|TRBV6-1|17|-|TRBD1
TGTGCCAGCTGTGGGACAGTGGCACAAGCTCTGAACTATGGCTACACCTTC
CASCGTVAQALNYGYTF
>TRBJ2-5|TRBV4-1|15|-|-
TGCGCCAGCAGCCATACGAGGACACTACAAGAGACCCAGTACTTC
CASSHTRTLQETQYF
>TRBJ2-7|TRBV6-1|14|-|-
TGTGCCAGCAGGGGGGATTCAGCGGCCTACAAGCAGTACTTC
CASRGDSAAYKQYF
>TRBJ1-1|TRBV24-1|14|-|TRBD1
TGTGCCACCAGTTCTTCAGGGGGCTACACTGAAGCTTTCTTT
CATSSSGGYTEAFF
>TRBJ2-7|TRBV29-1|12|-|-
TGCAGCGTCACGTCGCTGGGGGACGAACAGTACTTC
CSVTSLGDEQYF
>TRBJ2-3|TRBV6-6|12|many|TRBD1
TGTGCCAGCAGTCCTACAGGGGGCACGCAGTATTTT
CASSPTGGTQYF
>TRBJ1-1|TRBV6-5|16|-|-
TGTGCCAGCAGTTGCGGGTCAGGGAGGTTGAACACTGAAGCTTTCTTT
CASSCGSGRLNTEAFF
>TRBJ1-2|TRBV12-3/TRBV12-4|13|many|-
TGTGCCAGTTCGTGGGGGGAGAACTATGGCTACACCTTC
CASSWGENYGYTF
>TRBJ2-3|TRBV20-1|14|few|-
TGCAGTGCTAGCGCCCTTCCTAGCACAGATACGCAGTATTTT
CSASALPSTDTQYF
>TRBJ2-3|TRBV5-4|13|-|-
TGTGCCAGCAGCGCTCCAGATGCAAATACGCAGTATTTT
CASSAPDANTQYF
>TRBJ2-3|TRBV11-3|15|medium-sized|TRBD1
TGTGCCAGCAGCTTTAGAGGGGGCGCAGGAGATACGCAGTATTTT
CASSFRGGAGDTQYF
>TRBJ1-1|TRBV10-3|14|-|-
TGTTCCATCACCAACTCACCCCTGAATACTGAAGCCTTCTTT
CSITNSPLNTEAFF
>TRBJ2-7|TRBV29-1|14|-|TRBD1
TGCAACGTCCGACGGAGCAGGGGGTATTGCGAGCAGTACTTC
CNVRRSRGYCEQYF
>TRBJ2-1|TRBV10-1|13|-|-
TGCGCCAGCAGCTCGTGTCAGAACAATGAGCAGTTCTTC
CASSSCQNNEQFF
>TRBJ2-5|TRBV29-1|14|-|-
TGCAGTGTTGAAGAGGGGGGGCTGGGAGAGACCCGGTACTTC
CSVEEGGLGETRYF
>TRBJ2-1|TRBV7-9|13|medium-sized|-
TGTTCGACTAGTTACAAAGGGTTGGGTGAGCAGTTCTTC
CSTSYKGLGEQFF
>TRBJ1-4|TRBV30|13|-|-
TGTGCCTGGAGTCAAACCCGCGGACAAAAACTGTTATTT
CAWSQTRGQKLLF
>TRBJ2-2|TRBV5-5|16|-|-
TGTGCCACCAGCTCCGTGGGACCTCCGGAGATCGGGGAGCTGTTTTTT
CATSSVGPPEIGELFF
>TRBJ2-1|TRBV29-1|14|once|-
TGCAGCGTTGTTCTAACGGGGAAAGACAATGAGCAGTTCTTT
CSVVLTGKDNEQFF
>TRBJ2-1|TRBV6-1|14|once|-
TGTGCCAGCAGTCATGGAACTAGAAACAGTGAGCAGTTCTTC
CASSHGTRNSEQFF
>TRBJ2-5|TRBV6-5|16|-|-
TGTGCCAGCAGTTATCCGCGTGGGGAGGGGGAAGAGACCCAGTACTTC
CASSYPRGEGEETQYF
>TRBJ2-3|TRBV20-1|17|-|TRBD1
TGCAGTACTAGGCAAGAGAGGGACAGAGGGATCACAGTTACGCAGTATTTT
CSTRQERDRGITVTQYF
>TRBJ2-7|TRBV6-5|16|-|TRBD1
TGTGCCAGCAGTCAGCTCCGGGACAGCAAAGCCTACGAGCAGTGCTTC
CASSQLRDSKAYEQCF
>TRBJ2-7|TRBV7-8|12|many|-
TGTGCCAGCAGCCCAACGGACTACGAGCAGTACTTC
CASSPTDYEQYF
>TRBJ2-2|TRBV6-1|16|-|TRBD2
TGCGCCAGCAGTATCGGGACTAGCGGGAGTTTCGGGGAGCTGTTTTTT
CASSIGTSGSFGELFF
>TRBJ2-2|TRBV5-4|16|-|-
TGTGCCAGCAGCTTTGGGAATACTAAACGTACCGGGGAGCTGTTTTTT
CASSFGNTKRTGELFF
>TRBJ2-7|TRBV6-5|15|many|TRBD1
TGTGCCAGCAGTTCGACCGGGACAGGGTCCTACGAGCAGTACTTC
CASSSTGTGSYEQYF
>TRBJ2-7|TRBV4-1|14|medium-sized|-
TGCGCCAGCAGCCAAGTGACGGCTATAGACGAGCAGTACTTC
CASSQVTAIDEQYF
>TRBJ2-3|TRBV6-1|15|once|TRBD2
TGTGCCACCGGGACCAGCGGGAGTCTCGTAGATACGCAGTATTTT
CATGTSGSLVDTQYF
>TRBJ2-1|TRBV12-3/TRBV12-4|16|-|TRBD2
TGTGCCAGCAGTTCAACTTCGGGGACTAGCGGCAATGAGCAGATCTTC
CASSSTSGTSGNEQIF
>TRBJ2-1|TRBV4-2|16|-|-
TGTGCCAGCAGTCAAGGATGGGACAAGGATCACAATGAGCAGTTCTTC
CASSQGWDKDHNEQFF
>TRBJ2-3|TRBV29-1|13|many|TRBD2
TGCAGCGTTGAAAATGTAGCGGGAGAGACGCAGTATTTT
CSVENVAGETQYF
>TRBJ2-7|TRBV19|13|-|-
TGTGCCAGTAGTATAGCACCCCGAGGCGAGCAGTACTTC
CASSIAPRGEQYF
>TRBJ2-2|TRBV6-1|14|few|-
TGTGCCACCAGTTTACAGGCGAACACCGGGGAGTTGTTTTTT
CATSLQANTGELFF
>TRBJ2-5|TRBV5-1|17|-|-
TGCGCTAGCAGCTTGGCGTTAGTGGGAGGTATTCAAGAGATCCAGTACTTC
CASSLALVGGIQEIQYF